The rows below give T cell receptor beta chains drawn from one sample of a study of blood T cell repertoires in COVID-19. The method was immunoSEQ multiplex PCR; TCRdb's version includes in-frame clones alone and lacks a portion of them. Of about 200,000 clones in the sample, about four fifths were seen once. Sequenced input: PBMCs or T cells enriched from blood (not recorded which). All receptors derive from a man in his forties who had recovered from COVID-19. CDR3s include the opening cysteine and the closing phenylalanine or tryptophan. A D gene is named only where the DNA matches it firmly. For some rows the clone size is stated as once, few or many, or as a class when expanded; others skip it.

D	V	size	J	DNA	CDR3
TRBD1	TRBV2	-	TRBJ1-1	TGTGCCAGCGGACGACAGGGAAGGGGCACTGAAGCTTTCTTT	CASGRQGRGTEAFF
TRBD2	TRBV7-2	-	TRBJ2-5	TGTGCCAGCAGCTCTAGCGGGGGTAAAGAGACCCAGTACTTC	CASSSSGGKETQYF
TRBD1	TRBV19	-	TRBJ1-6	TGTGCCAGTAGTATCCGGGACAGAGGACCCCTCCACTTT	CASSIRDRGPLHF
-	TRBV28	-	TRBJ1-2	TGTGCCAGCGTGGGTGGGGCGGATGGCTACACCTTC	CASVGGADGYTF
TRBD1	TRBV9	-	TRBJ2-2	TGTGCCAGCAGCGTCCGACAGGGGGCAGGAACCGGGGAGCTGTTTTTT	CASSVRQGAGTGELFF
TRBD1	TRBV6-6	-	TRBJ1-2	TGTGCCAGCAGTTACTCGCCCGGCAGGGGGCTCGCTGGCTACACCTTC	CASSYSPGRGLAGYTF
-	TRBV7-8	once	TRBJ1-1	TGTGCCAGCAGCTTAGCGACCGGGACTGAAGCTTTCTTT	CASSLATGTEAFF
TRBD1	TRBV6-5	-	TRBJ1-1	TGTGCCCTGTGGGGACAGGGCGGTAGGGAAGGTGAAGCTTTCTTT	CALWGQGGREGEAFF
-	TRBV28	-	TRBJ1-4	TGTGCCAGCAGCCGGTATGCAACTAATGAAAAACTGTTTTTT	CASSRYATNEKLFF
TRBD2	TRBV11-2	-	TRBJ2-1	TGTGCCAGCAGCTTAGGCGGGGGGCGCTACAATGAGCAGTTCTTC	CASSLGGGRYNEQFF
-	TRBV28	-	TRBJ1-2	TGTGCCAGCAGTTATTGGCGACAGGACAACTATGGCTACACCTTC	CASSYWRQDNYGYTF
TRBD1	TRBV5-5	-	TRBJ2-1	TGTGCCAGCAGCTTGGGAGCAGGGGGCTACAATGAGCAGTTCTTC	CASSLGAGGYNEQFF
-	TRBV2	-	TRBJ1-4	TGTGCCAGCAGCGGTCTCGCGGGGGAAAAACTGTTTTTT	CASSGLAGEKLFF
-	TRBV4-1	-	TRBJ1-6	TGCGCCAGCAGCCAACTCCCCGGTAATTCACCCCTCCACTTT	CASSQLPGNSPLHF
-	TRBV9	-	TRBJ1-4	TGTGCCAGCAGCGTAGGCGAAGCAACTAATGAAAAACTGTTTTTT	CASSVGEATNEKLFF
-	TRBV7-9	once	TRBJ2-1	TGTGCCAGCAGCTTAGACAGTAGACCCTACAATGAGCAGTTCTTC	CASSLDSRPYNEQFF
TRBD1	TRBV7-2	-	TRBJ1-5	TGTGCCAGCAGCTTAGCCCCGGGACAGGGAATTCAGCCCCAGCATTTT	CASSLAPGQGIQPQHF
TRBD2	TRBV6-4	-	TRBJ2-3	TGTGCCAGCAGTGACTCTGCGGGGGGAAGCACAGATACGCAGTATTTT	CASSDSAGGSTDTQYF
-	TRBV18	-	TRBJ2-6	TGTGCCAGCTCACTCGGACAGCCGTACTCTGGGGCCAACGTCCTGACTTTC	CASSLGQPYSGANVLTF
-	TRBV5-4	-	TRBJ1-5	TGTGCCAGCAGCTTGGAGGCCAGGGTAAGCAATCAGCCCCAGCATTTT	CASSLEARVSNQPQHF
TRBD1	TRBV5-4	-	TRBJ2-3	TGTGCCAGCAGCTCCACGGGACAGGGACGCGACGAGGGTACGCAGTATTTT	CASSSTGQGRDEGTQYF
TRBD1	TRBV5-1	-	TRBJ2-7	TGCGCCAGCAGCACTCGGACAGGGTACTCCTACGAGCAGTACTTC	CASSTRTGYSYEQYF
TRBD1	TRBV13	-	TRBJ1-3	TGTGCCAGCAGCCAGGACAGGGGAAACACCATATATTTT	CASSQDRGNTIYF
TRBD1	TRBV18	few	TRBJ1-1	TGTGCCAGCTCACCACAGGGACAGAGCTTAAACACTGAAGCTTTCTTT	CASSPQGQSLNTEAFF
-	TRBV11-2	once	TRBJ1-1	TGTGCCAGCACCCCCCGAGGTTACATGAACACTGAAGCTTTCTTT	CASTPRGYMNTEAFF
-	TRBV28	once	TRBJ1-3	TGTGCCAGCAGTTTCGTCGACAGTATCGGGTCCGGAAACACCATATATTTT	CASSFVDSIGSGNTIYF
TRBD1	TRBV5-1	-	TRBJ2-7	TGCGCCAGCAGCGTCGGACAGGGGGGCGAGCAGTACTTC	CASSVGQGGEQYF
-	TRBV11-2	-	TRBJ2-7	TGTGCCAGCAGCTTAATAGGACAGAGGTGGTACTTC	CASSLIGQRWYF
TRBD1	TRBV7-9	-	TRBJ1-5	TGTGCCAGCAGCTCCCAGGGGGCCGATCAGCCCCAGCATTTT	CASSSQGADQPQHF
TRBD2	TRBV10-2	-	TRBJ2-7	TGCGCCAGCAGTGGTTTGCGGGGGGTTTACGAGCAGTACTTC	CASSGLRGVYEQYF
-	TRBV19	-	TRBJ2-1	TGTGCCAGTACCGCCGCCCGGGGGAGCTCCTACAATGAGCAGTTCTTC	CASTAARGSSYNEQFF
-	TRBV18	-	TRBJ1-1	TGTGCCAGCTCACCAAGCCGGGGGAACACTGAAGCTTTCTTT	CASSPSRGNTEAFF
TRBD2	TRBV9	-	TRBJ2-7	TGTGCCAGCAGCGTAGGGCCCAGCGGGGGTTACGAGCAGTACTTC	CASSVGPSGGYEQYF